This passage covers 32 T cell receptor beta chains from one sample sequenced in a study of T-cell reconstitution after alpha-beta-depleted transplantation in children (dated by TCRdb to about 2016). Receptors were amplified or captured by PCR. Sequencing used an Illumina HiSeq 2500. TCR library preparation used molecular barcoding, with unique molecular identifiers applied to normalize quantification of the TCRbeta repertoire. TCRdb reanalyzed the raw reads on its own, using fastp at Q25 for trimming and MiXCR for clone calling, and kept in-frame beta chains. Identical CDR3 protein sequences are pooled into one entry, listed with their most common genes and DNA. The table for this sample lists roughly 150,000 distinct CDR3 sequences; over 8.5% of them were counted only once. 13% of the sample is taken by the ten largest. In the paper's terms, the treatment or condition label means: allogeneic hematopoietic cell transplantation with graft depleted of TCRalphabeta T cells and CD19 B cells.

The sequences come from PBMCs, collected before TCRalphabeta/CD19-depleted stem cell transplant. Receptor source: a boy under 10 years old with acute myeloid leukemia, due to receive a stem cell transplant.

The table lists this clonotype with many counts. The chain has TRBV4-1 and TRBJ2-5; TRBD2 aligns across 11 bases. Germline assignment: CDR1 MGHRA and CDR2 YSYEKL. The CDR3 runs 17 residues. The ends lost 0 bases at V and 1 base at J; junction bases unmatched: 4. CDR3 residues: CASSQDRLAGGQETQYF. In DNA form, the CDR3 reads TGCGCCAGCAGCCAAGATAGGCTAGCGGGGGGCCAAGAGACCCAGTACTTC.

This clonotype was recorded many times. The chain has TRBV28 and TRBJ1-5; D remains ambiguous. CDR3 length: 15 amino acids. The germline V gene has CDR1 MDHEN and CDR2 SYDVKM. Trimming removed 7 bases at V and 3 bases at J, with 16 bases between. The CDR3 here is CASNWGPPSNQPQHF. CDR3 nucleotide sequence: TGTGCCAGCAATTGGGGTCCTCCCTCCAATCAGCCCCAGCATTTT.

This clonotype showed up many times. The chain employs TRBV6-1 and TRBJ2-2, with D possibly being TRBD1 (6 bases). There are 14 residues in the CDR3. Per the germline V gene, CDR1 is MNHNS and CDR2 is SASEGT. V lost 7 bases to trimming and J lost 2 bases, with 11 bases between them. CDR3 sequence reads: CASTDRPNTGELFF. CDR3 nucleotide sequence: TGTGCCAGCACGGACAGACCAAACACCGGGGAGCTGTTTTTT.

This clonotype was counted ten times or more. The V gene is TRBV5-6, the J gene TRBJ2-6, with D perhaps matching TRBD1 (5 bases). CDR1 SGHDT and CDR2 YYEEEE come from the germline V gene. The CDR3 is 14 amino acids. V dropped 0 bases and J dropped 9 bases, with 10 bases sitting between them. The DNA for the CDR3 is TGTGCCAGCAGCTTGGGGGGCAGTGGCAACGTCCTGACTTTC. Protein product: CASSLGGSGNVLTF.

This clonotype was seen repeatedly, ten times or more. The CDR3 here is CASSEQQRLTDTQYF. Written as DNA, the CDR3 is TGCGCCAGCAGTGAGCAACAACGCCTGACAGATACGCAGTATTTT. This chain uses TRBV10-1 with TRBJ2-3; no reliable D call. Trimming shortened V by 2 bases and J by 3 bases, and 12 bases separated the two germline ends. Germline V gene lookup returns CDR1 WNHNN and CDR2 SYGVQD (reference sequence). The CDR3 has 15 amino acids.

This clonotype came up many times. This CDR3 reads CASSTGLNTEAFF. Here the CDR3 DNA reads TGTGCCAGCAGTACGGGGCTGAACACTGAAGCTTTCTTT. The J gene is TRBJ1-1, the V gene TRBV7-3; D perhaps matches TRBD1 (5 bases). The V gene's germline CDR1 is SGHTA and CDR2 FQGTGA. V shed 6 bases and J shed 0 bases, with 8 bases lying between them. This CDR3 contains 13 residues. The full variable domain, rest sourced from reference TRBV7-3 and TRBJ1-1, is GAGVSQTPSNKVTEKGKYVELRCDPISGHTALYWYRQSLGQGPEFLIYFQGTGAADDSGLPNDRFFAVRPEGSVSTLKIQRTERGDSAVYLCASSTGLNTEAFFGQGTRLTVV.

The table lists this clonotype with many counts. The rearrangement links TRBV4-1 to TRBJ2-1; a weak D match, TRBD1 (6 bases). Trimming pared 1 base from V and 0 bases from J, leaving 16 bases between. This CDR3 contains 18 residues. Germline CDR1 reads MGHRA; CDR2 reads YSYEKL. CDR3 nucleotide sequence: TGCGCCAGCAGCCAAGTACAGGGCCGATCTGACTCCTACAATGAGCAGTTCTTC. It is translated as CASSQVQGRSDSYNEQFF.

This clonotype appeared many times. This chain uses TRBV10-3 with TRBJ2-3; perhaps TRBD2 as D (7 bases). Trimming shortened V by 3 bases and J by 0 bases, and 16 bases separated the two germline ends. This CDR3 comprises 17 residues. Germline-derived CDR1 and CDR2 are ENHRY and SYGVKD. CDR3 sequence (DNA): TGTGCCATCAGTGATCGGGCGGGGGCCGTTAGCACAGATACGCAGTATTTT. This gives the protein CAISDRAGAVSTDTQYF.

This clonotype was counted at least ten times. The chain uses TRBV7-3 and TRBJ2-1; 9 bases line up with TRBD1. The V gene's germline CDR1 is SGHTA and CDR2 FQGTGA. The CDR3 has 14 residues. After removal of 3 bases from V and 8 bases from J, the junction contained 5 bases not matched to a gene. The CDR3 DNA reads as TGTGCCAGCAGCTTTGGACAGGGGAACGATGAGCAGTTCTTC. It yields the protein CASSFGQGNDEQFF.

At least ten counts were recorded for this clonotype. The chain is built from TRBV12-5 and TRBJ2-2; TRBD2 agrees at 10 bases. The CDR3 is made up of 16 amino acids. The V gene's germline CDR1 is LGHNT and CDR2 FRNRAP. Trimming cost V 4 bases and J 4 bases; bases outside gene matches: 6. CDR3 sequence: CASGWSLAGVTGELFF. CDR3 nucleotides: TGTGCTAGTGGTTGGAGTCTAGCGGGAGTCACCGGGGAGCTGTTTTTT.

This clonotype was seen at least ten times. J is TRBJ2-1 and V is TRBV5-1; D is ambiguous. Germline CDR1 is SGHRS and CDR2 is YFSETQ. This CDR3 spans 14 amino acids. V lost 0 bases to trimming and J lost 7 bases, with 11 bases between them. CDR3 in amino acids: CASSLAGSLNEQFF. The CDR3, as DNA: TGCGCCAGCAGCTTGGCCGGAAGTCTTAATGAGCAGTTCTTC.

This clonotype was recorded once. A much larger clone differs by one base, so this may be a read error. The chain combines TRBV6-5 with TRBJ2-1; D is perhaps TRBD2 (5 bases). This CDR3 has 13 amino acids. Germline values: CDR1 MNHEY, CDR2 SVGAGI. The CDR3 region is CASSYGLLGERFF. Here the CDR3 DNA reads TGTGCCAGCAGTTACGGACTTCTCGGTGAGCGGTTCTTC.

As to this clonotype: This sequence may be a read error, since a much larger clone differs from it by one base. This chain's CDR3 is CATSIPPGQGSYTPYF. DNA for the CDR3: TGTGCCACCAGCATCCCACCGGGACAGGGTTCATATACGCCGTATTTT. J is TRBJ2-3 and V is TRBV15, with 9 bases lining up with TRBD1. Germline CDR1 LNHNV, CDR2 YYDKDF (reference sequence). The CDR3 length is 16 residues.

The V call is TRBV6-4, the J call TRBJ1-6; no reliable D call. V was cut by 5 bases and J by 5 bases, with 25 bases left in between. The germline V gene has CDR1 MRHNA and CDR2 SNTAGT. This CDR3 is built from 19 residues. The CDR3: CASSPPAWADHGDNSPLHF. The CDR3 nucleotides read TGTGCCAGCAGTCCCCCCGCTTGGGCAGACCATGGGGATAATTCACCCCTCCACTTT.

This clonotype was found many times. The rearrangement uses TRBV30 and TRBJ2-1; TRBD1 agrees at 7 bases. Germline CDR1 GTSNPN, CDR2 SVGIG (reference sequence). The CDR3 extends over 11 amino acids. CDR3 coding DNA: TGTGCGGGGACAGAGAACAATGAGCAGTTCTTC. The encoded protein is CAGTENNEQFF. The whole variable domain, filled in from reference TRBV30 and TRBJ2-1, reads SQTIHQWPATLVQPVGSPLSLECTVEGTSNPNLYWYRQAAGRGLQLLFYSVGIGQISSEVPQNLSASRPQDRQFILSSKKLLLSDSGFYLCAGTENNEQFFGPGTRLTVL.

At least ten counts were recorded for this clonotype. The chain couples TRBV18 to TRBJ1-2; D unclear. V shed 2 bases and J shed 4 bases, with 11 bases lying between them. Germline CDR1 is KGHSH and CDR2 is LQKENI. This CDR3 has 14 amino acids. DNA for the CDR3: TGTGCCAGCTCACCAGGCAACGGGGTCTATGGCTACACCTTC. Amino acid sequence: CASSPGNGVYGYTF.

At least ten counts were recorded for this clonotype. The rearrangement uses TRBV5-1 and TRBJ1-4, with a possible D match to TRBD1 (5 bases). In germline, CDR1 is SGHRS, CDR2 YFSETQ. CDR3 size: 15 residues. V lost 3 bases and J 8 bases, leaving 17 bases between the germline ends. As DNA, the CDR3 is TGCGCCAGCAGCTATGGGACGGCCGGTCGGGAAAAACTGTTTTTT. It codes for CASSYGTAGREKLFF.

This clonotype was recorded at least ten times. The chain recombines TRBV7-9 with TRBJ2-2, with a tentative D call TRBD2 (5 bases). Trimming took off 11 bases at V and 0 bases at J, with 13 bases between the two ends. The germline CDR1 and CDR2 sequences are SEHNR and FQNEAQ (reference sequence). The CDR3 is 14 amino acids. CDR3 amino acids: CASGRAANTGELFF. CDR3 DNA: TGTGCCTCGGGAAGGGCGGCGAACACCGGGGAGCTGTTTTTT. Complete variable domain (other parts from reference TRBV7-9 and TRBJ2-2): DTGVSQNPRHKITKRGQNVTFRCDPISEHNRLYWYRQTLGQGPEFLTYFQNEAQLEKSRLLSDRFSAERPKGSFSTLEIQRTEQGDSAMYLCASGRAANTGELFFGEGSRLTVL.

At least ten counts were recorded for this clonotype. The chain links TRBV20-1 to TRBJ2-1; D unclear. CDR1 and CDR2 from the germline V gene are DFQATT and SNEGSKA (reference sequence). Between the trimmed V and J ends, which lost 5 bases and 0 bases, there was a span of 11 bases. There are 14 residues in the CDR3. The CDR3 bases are TGCAGTGCTCACCGACAAGCCTCCTACAATGAGCAGTTCTTC. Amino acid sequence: CSAHRQASYNEQFF.

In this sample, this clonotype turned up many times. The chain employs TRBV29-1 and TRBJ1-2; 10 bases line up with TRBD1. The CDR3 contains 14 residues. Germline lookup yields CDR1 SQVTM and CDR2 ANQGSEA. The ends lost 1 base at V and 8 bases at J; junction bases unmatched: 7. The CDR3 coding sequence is TGCAGCGTTGAAGCGGGACAGGGGATACGGGGCTACACCTTC. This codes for CSVEAGQGIRGYTF. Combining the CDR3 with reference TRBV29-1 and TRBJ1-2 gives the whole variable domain SAVISQKPSRDICQRGTSLTIQCQVDSQVTMMFWYRQQPGQSLTLIATANQGSEATYESGFVIDKFPISRPNLTFSTLTVSNMSPEDSSIYLCSVEAGQGIRGYTFGSGTRLTVV.

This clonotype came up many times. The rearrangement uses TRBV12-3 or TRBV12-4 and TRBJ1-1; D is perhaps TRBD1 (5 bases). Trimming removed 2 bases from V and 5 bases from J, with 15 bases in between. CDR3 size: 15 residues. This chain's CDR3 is CASSLSSAGRTEAFF. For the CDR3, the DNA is TGTGCCAGCAGTTTAAGTAGTGCAGGGCGGACTGAAGCTTTCTTT.

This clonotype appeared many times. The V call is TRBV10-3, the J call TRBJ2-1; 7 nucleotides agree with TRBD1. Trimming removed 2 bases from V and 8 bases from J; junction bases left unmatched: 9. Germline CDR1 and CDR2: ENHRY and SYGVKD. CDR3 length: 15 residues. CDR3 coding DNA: TGTGCCATCAGTGAGGGGACAGCTGAAAAATATGAGCAGTTCTTC. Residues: CAISEGTAEKYEQFF.

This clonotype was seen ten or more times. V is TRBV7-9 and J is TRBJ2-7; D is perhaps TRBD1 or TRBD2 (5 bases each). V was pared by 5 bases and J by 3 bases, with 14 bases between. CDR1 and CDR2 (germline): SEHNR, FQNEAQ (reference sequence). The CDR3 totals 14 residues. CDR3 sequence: CASSPRDGVYEQYF. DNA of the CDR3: TGTGCCAGCAGCCCCCGGGACGGAGTCTACGAGCAGTACTTC.

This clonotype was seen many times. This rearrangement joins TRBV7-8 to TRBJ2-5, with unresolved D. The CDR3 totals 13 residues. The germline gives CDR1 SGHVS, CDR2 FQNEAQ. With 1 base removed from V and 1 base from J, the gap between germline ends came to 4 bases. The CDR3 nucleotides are TGTGCCAGCAGCTTAGGCACCCAAGAGACCCAGTACTTC. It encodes CASSLGTQETQYF.

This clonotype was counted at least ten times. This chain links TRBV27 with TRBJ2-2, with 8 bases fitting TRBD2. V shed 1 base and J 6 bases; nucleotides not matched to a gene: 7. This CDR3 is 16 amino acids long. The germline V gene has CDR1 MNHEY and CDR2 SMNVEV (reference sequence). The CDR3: CASSLYREGPPGELFF. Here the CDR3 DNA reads TGTGCCAGCAGTTTATATCGGGAGGGCCCCCCCGGGGAGCTGTTTTTT.

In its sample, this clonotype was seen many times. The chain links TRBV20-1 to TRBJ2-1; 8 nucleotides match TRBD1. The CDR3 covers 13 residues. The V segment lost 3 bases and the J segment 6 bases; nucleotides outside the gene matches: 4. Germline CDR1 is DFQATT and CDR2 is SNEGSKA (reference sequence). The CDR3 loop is CSARRDRSNEQFF. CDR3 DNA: TGCAGTGCTAGGAGGGACAGGAGCAATGAGCAGTTCTTC.

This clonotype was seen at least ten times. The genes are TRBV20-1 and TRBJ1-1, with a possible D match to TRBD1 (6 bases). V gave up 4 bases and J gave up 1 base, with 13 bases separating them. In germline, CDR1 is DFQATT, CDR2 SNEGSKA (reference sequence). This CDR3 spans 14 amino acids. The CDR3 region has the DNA TGCAGTGCTACGAGGACAGTGCGGAACACTGAAGCTTTCTTT. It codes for CSATRTVRNTEAFF.

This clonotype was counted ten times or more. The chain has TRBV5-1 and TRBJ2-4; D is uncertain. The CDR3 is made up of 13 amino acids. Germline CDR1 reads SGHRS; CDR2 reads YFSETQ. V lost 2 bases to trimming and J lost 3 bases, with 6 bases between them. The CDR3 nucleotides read TGCGCCAGCAGCTTCGGCGACAAAAACATTCAGTACTTC. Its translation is CASSFGDKNIQYF.

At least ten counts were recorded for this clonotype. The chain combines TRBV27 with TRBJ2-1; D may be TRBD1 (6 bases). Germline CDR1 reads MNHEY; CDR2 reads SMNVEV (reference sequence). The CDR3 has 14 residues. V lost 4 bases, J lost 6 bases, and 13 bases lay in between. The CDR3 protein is CASSSLTGFNEQFF. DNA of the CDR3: TGTGCCAGCAGTTCCCTGACAGGTTTCAATGAGCAGTTCTTC.

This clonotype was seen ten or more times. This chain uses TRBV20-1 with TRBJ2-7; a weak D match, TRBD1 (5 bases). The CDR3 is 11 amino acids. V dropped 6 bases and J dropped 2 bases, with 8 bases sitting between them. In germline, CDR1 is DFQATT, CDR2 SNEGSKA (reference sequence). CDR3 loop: CSALDTYEQYF. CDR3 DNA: TGCAGTGCCCTGGACACCTACGAGCAGTACTTC.

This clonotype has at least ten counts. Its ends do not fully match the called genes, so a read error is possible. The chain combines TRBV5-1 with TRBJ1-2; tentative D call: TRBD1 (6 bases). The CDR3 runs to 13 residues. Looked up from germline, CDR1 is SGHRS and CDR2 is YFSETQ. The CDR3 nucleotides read TGCGCCAGCAGCTTGGAAGACGGGGGGCGCTTCTCCTTC. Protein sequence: CASSLEDGGRFSF.

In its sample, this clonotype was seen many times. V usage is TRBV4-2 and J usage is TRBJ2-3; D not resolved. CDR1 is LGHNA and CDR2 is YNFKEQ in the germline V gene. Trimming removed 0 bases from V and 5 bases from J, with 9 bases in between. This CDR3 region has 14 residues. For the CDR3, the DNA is TGTGCCAGCAGCCAAGAGAATCCCAGAGATACGCAGTATTTT. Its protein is CASSQENPRDTQYF.